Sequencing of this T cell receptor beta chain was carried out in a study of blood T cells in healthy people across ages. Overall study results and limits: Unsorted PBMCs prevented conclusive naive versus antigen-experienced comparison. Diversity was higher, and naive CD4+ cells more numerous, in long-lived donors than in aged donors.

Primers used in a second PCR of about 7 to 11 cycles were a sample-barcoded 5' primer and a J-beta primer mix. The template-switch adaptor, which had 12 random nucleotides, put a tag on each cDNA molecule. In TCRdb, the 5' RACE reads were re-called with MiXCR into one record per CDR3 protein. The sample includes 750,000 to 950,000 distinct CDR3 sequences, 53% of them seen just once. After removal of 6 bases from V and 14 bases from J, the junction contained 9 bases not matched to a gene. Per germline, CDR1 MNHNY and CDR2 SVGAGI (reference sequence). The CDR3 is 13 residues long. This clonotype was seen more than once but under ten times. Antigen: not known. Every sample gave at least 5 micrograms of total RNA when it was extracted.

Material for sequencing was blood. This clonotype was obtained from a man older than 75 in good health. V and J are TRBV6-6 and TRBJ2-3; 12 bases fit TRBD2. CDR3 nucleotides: TGTGCCAGCAGACGACTAGCGGGAGAGCGGGCGTATTTT. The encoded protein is CASRRLAGERAYF.